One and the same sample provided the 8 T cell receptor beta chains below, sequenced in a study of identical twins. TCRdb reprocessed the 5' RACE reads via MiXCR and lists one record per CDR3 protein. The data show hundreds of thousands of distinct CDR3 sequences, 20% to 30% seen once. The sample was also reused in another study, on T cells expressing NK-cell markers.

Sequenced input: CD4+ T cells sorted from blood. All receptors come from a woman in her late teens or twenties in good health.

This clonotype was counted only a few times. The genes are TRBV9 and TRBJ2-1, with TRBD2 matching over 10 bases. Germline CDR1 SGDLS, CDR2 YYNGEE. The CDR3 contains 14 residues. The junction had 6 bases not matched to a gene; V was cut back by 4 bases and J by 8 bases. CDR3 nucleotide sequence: TGTGCCAGCAGCACAGCGGGAGGGGGTTATGAGCAGTTCTTC. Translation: CASSTAGGGYEQFF.

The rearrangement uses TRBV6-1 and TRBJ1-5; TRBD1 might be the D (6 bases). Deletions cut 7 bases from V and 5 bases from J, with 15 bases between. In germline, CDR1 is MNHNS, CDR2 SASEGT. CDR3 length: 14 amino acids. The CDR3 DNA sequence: TGTGCCAGCACCCGGCGGGGGGGCGATCAGCCCCAGCATTTT. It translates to CASTRRGGDQPQHF.

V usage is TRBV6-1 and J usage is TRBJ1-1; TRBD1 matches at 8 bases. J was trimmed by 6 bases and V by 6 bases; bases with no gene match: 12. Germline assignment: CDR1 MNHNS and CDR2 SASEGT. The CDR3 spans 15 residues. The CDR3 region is CASRPTGAVSPEAFF. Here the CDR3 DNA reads TGTGCCAGCAGACCGACAGGGGCGGTCTCCCCTGAAGCTTTCTTT.

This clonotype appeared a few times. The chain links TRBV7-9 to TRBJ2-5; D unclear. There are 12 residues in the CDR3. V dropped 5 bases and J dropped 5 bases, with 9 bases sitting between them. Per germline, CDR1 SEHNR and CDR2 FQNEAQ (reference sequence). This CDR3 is CASSPKAETQYF. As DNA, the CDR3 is TGTGCCAGCAGCCCCAAGGCGGAGACCCAGTACTTC.

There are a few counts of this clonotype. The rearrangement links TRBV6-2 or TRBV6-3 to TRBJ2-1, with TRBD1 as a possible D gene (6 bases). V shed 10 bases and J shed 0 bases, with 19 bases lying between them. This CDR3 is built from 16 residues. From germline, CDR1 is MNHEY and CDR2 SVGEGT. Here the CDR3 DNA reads TGTGCCACCCTAAAGGACAGTACGAGCTCCTACAATGAGCAGTTCTTC. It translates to CATLKDSTSSYNEQFF.

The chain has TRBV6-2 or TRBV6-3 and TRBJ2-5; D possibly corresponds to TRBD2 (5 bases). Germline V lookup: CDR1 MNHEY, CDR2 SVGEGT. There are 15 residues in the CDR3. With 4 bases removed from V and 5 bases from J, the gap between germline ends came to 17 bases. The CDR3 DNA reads TGTGCCAGCAGTTCGGGTGAACTAGTTGGGGAGACCCAGTACTTC. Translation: CASSSGELVGETQYF.

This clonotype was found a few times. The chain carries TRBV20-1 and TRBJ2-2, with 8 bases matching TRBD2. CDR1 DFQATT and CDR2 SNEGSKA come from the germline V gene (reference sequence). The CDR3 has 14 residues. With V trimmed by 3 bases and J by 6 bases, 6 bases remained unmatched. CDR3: CSASPGRAAGELFF. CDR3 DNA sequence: TGCAGTGCTAGTCCCGGGAGGGCAGCCGGGGAGCTGTTTTTT.

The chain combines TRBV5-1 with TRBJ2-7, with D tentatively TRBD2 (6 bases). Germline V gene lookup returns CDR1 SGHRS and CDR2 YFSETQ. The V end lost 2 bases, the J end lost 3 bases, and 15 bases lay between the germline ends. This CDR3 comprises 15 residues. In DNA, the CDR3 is TGCGCCAGCAGCTTACTACCTGGGGGAGGCTACGAGCAGTACTTC. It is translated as CASSLLPGGGYEQYF.